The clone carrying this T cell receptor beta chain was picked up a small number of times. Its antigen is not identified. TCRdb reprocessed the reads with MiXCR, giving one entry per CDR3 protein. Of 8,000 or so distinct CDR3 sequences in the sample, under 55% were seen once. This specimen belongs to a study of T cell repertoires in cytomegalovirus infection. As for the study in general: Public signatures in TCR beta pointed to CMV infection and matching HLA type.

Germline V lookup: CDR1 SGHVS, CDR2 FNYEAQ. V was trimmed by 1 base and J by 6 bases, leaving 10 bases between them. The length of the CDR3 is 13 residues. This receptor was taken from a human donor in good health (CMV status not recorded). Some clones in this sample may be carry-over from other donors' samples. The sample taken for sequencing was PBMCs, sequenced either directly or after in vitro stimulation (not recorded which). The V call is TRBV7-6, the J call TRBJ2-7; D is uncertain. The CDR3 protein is CASSLVVTSEQYF. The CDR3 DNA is TGTGCCAGCAGCTTAGTCGTCACAAGCGAGCAGTACTTC.